The 25 T cell receptor beta chains reported below all come from one sample, sequenced in a study of blood T cell repertoires in COVID-19. The repertoire was sequenced with immunoSEQ multiplex PCR; TCRdb's copy has only in-frame clones and lacks some. The data contain some 170,000 clones, over 80% of them singletons. The sample consisted of peripheral blood. These receptors originate from a woman between 50 and 59 years old with acute or convalescent COVID-19.

The V and J genes are TRBV7-9 and TRBJ1-2, with D perhaps TRBD1 (6 bases). The germline CDR1 and CDR2 sequences are SEHNR and FQNEAQ (reference sequence). This CDR3 has 13 amino acids. V lost 1 base to trimming and J lost 7 bases, with 10 bases between them. DNA of the CDR3: TGTGCCAGCAGCTTAGACAGGGAAAGTGGCTACACCTTC. Translation: CASSLDRESGYTF.

This sequence joins TRBV10-1 and TRBJ1-1; perhaps TRBD1 as D (6 bases). The CDR3 is 13 residues long. V was cut by 6 bases and J by 2 bases, with 10 bases left in between. Germline CDR1 WNHNN, CDR2 SYGVQD (reference sequence). CDR3 DNA sequence: TGCGCCAGCAGGTACAGGGATAACACTGAAGCTTTCTTT. Translating it yields CASRYRDNTEAFF.

The genes are TRBV5-6 and TRBJ1-6, with 8 bases fitting TRBD1. The CDR3 loop spans 16 amino acids. Germline V gene sequence: CDR1 SGHDT, CDR2 YYEEEE. The V segment lost 2 bases and the J segment 6 bases; nucleotides outside the gene matches: 7. Here the CDR3 reads CASSFSGQGGNSPLHF. As DNA, the CDR3 is TGTGCCAGCAGCTTTTCCGGACAGGGAGGTAATTCACCCCTCCACTTT.

This sequence joins TRBV28 and TRBJ2-7, with 8 bases matching TRBD1. The CDR3 extends over 14 amino acids. V lost 4 bases to trimming and J lost 1 base; unmatched junction nucleotides: 3. Germline loops: CDR1 MDHEN, CDR2 SYDVKM. As DNA, the CDR3 is TGTGCCAGCAGTTCGACAGGGGATTCCTACGAGCAGTACTTC. As protein: CASSSTGDSYEQYF.

The rearrangement uses TRBV4-3 and TRBJ2-7, with D perhaps TRBD1 (6 bases). Trimming removed 0 bases at V and 2 bases at J, with 8 bases between. This CDR3 has 14 amino acids. CDR1 and CDR2 from the germline V gene are LGHNA and YSLEER. The CDR3 DNA is TGCGCCAGCAGCCAAGATACAGGGACCTACGAGCAGTACTTC. Translated, it gives CASSQDTGTYEQYF.

This sequence joins TRBV4-1 and TRBJ2-3; D may be TRBD2 (5 bases). V was clipped by 1 base and J by 2 bases, with 10 bases between them. This CDR3 comprises 15 residues. Germline loops: CDR1 MGHRA, CDR2 YSYEKL. The CDR3 region is CASSQGGFVTDTQYF. Here the CDR3 DNA reads TGCGCCAGCAGCCAAGGAGGGTTTGTCACAGATACGCAGTATTTT.

The rearrangement uses TRBV7-9 and TRBJ1-2; 11 nucleotides match TRBD1. From germline, CDR1 is SEHNR and CDR2 FQNEAQ (reference sequence). CDR3 length equals 18 residues. V shed 3 bases and J 0 bases; nucleotides not matched to a gene: 9. The CDR3 bases are TGTGCCAGCAGCTTGGTTGAGGGGACAGGGGGTTCTAACTATGGCTACACCTTC. Translation: CASSLVEGTGGSNYGYTF.

V usage is TRBV21-1 and J usage is TRBJ1-6; the table gives TRBD1 as D, unverified against the DNA. TRBV21-1 is labeled a pseudogene. This CDR3 is built from 16 residues. The CDR3 region is CASSKQGSSYNSPLHF. The DNA of the CDR3 is TGTGCCAGCAGCAAACAGGGGAGCTCCTATAATTCACCCCTCCACTTT.

The chain is built from TRBV18 and TRBJ2-2; D is unclear. The germline gives CDR1 KGHSH, CDR2 LQKENI. The CDR3 runs 14 residues. The ends were cut back, 3 bases at V and 0 bases at J, with 5 bases in the middle. CDR3 region: CASSPPSNTGELFF. The CDR3 coding sequence is TGTGCCAGCTCACCTCCTTCGAACACCGGGGAGCTGTTTTTT.

This clone has more than one count but fewer than ten. V gene TRBV18 combines with J gene TRBJ2-7, with 7 bases that match TRBD1. Germline CDR1 and CDR2: KGHSH and LQKENI. CDR3 length equals 15 residues. V was pared by 2 bases and J by 2 bases, with 6 bases of the junction left unmatched. The CDR3: CASSPGIDRAYEQYF. The CDR3 DNA sequence: TGTGCCAGCTCACCAGGGATTGACAGGGCCTACGAGCAGTACTTC.

The gene calls are TRBV15 and TRBJ2-2, with D tentatively TRBD2 (5 bases). Germline loops: CDR1 LNHNV, CDR2 YYDKDF (reference sequence). This CDR3 comprises 14 residues. Trimming cost V 8 bases and J 6 bases, with 16 bases left between them. This chain's CDR3 is CATSTRKLPGELFF. The DNA of the CDR3 is TGTGCCACCTCTACTAGGAAGTTGCCCGGGGAGCTGTTTTTT.

The chain has TRBV4-2 and TRBJ1-2; D is unclear. The ends were cut back, 6 bases at V and 3 bases at J, with 11 bases in the middle. This CDR3 comprises 13 residues. Looked up from germline, CDR1 is LGHNA and CDR2 is YNFKEQ. DNA of the CDR3: TGTGCCAGCAGTTCAGGTCCCGACTATGGCTACACCTTC. This codes for CASSSGPDYGYTF.

The rearrangement links TRBV6-4 to TRBJ2-7, with 9 bases matching TRBD2. The trim removed 8 bases at V and 0 bases at J, leaving 8 bases unmatched. This CDR3 comprises 15 residues. CDR1 MRHNA and CDR2 SNTAGT come from the germline V gene. The CDR3, as DNA: TGTGCCAGCTCCTCAAGCGGGAGGTCCTCCTACGAGCAGTACTTC. Its protein product is CASSSSGRSSYEQYF.

The V and J genes are TRBV4-3 and TRBJ1-2; TRBD1 matches at 11 bases. The CDR3 totals 16 residues. V gave up 1 base and J gave up 4 bases; unmatched junction bases: 5. Per the germline V gene, CDR1 is LGHNA and CDR2 is YSLEER. CDR3 sequence reads: CASSQVPGQGGYGYTF. The CDR3 DNA follows: TGCGCCAGCAGCCAAGTCCCGGGACAGGGGGGCTATGGCTACACCTTC.

The chain combines TRBV4-3 with TRBJ1-6; D remains ambiguous. Germline assignment: CDR1 LGHNA and CDR2 YSLEER. Trimming cost V 0 bases and J 0 bases, with 9 bases left between them. This CDR3 spans 17 amino acids. The CDR3 region has the DNA TGCGCCAGCAGCCAAGAAATGGGGAGCTCCTATAATTCACCCCTCCACTTT. Translation gives CASSQEMGSSYNSPLHF.

The chain employs TRBV30 and TRBJ1-2; D not certain. The length of the CDR3 is 15 residues. V shed 0 bases and J shed 1 base, with 12 bases lying between them. Looked up from germline, CDR1 is GTSNPN and CDR2 is SVGIG (reference sequence). CDR3 DNA sequence: TGTGCCTGGAGTGTGAACACGGGATTTAACTATGGCTACACCTTC. Translated, it gives CAWSVNTGFNYGYTF.

J is TRBJ1-2 and V is TRBV7-9, with unresolved D. Per the germline V gene, CDR1 is SEHNR and CDR2 is FQNEAQ (reference sequence). Trimming took 1 base from V and 8 from J, leaving 11 bases between them. The CDR3 totals 13 residues. CDR3 region: CASSLDMGSGYTF. DNA for the CDR3: TGTGCCAGCAGCTTAGACATGGGCAGCGGCTACACCTTC.

The rearrangement links TRBV13 to TRBJ1-3; possibly TRBD1 for D (6 bases). The CDR3 totals 16 residues. The V gene's germline CDR1 is PRHDT and CDR2 FYEKMQ (reference sequence). V was trimmed by 5 bases and J by 2 bases, leaving 16 bases between them. The CDR3 here is CASSIRQVLPGNTIYF. CDR3 in DNA: TGTGCCAGCAGCATCCGACAGGTTCTACCTGGAAACACCATATATTTT.

The chain combines TRBV27 with TRBJ2-4; 11 nucleotides line up with TRBD2. Germline V gene lookup returns CDR1 MNHEY and CDR2 SMNVEV (reference sequence). The V segment lost 3 bases and the J segment 8 bases; nucleotides outside the gene matches: 15. CDR3 length equals 18 residues. Here the CDR3 DNA reads TGTGCCAGCAGTTTCGCTTCTAGCGGGAGGTCCGAGACGGACATTCAGTACTTC. It codes for CASSFASSGRSETDIQYF.

The rearrangement joins TRBV6-6 to TRBJ2-7; 8 bases are shared with TRBD1. From germline, CDR1 is MNHNY and CDR2 SVGAGI (reference sequence). This CDR3 is 15 amino acids long. J was trimmed by 3 bases and V by 6 bases; bases with no gene match: 10. CDR3 in amino acids: CASSPVTGGSYEQYF. The CDR3 DNA reads as TGTGCCAGCAGCCCAGTTACAGGGGGAAGCTACGAGCAGTACTTC.

V usage is TRBV2 and J usage is TRBJ1-2, with 10 bases identical to TRBD1. From germline, CDR1 is SNHLY and CDR2 FYNNEI. Trimming took 6 bases from V and 8 from J; bases not matched to a gene: 9. The CDR3 is made up of 14 amino acids. The CDR3 DNA follows: TGTGCCAGCAGACCGAATGACAGGGGGCAGGGCTACACCTTC. Amino acids: CASRPNDRGQGYTF.

CDR3 nucleotide sequence: TGTGCCAGCTCACCCCCCGGAGAGATTAACACCATATATTTT. Translated, it gives CASSPPGEINTIYF. V usage is TRBV18 and J usage is TRBJ1-3; no clear D gene. V gave up 3 bases and J gave up 7 bases, with 13 bases separating them. CDR1 and CDR2 (germline): KGHSH, LQKENI. The CDR3 length is 14 residues.

The chain couples TRBV15 to TRBJ1-2; a weak D match, TRBD1 (6 bases). Looked up from germline, CDR1 is LNHNV and CDR2 is YYDKDF (reference sequence). The CDR3 loop spans 16 amino acids. Trimming stripped 3 bases from V and 7 bases from J, with 21 bases between. The chain's CDR3 is CATSRVTGTKGGGYTF. CDR3 nucleotides: TGTGCCACCAGCAGGGTTACCGGGACGAAAGGGGGTGGCTACACCTTC.

The J gene is TRBJ2-1, the V gene TRBV9; 13 bases map to TRBD2. The CDR3 extends over 17 amino acids. Germline V gene data show CDR1 as SGDLS and CDR2 as YYNGEE. V was clipped by 0 bases and J by 8 bases; unmatched bases: 8. CDR3 DNA sequence: TGTGCCAGCAGCGTAGCTACGGGACTAGCGGGAATAGATGAGCAGTTCTTC. Amino acids: CASSVATGLAGIDEQFF.

The chain has TRBV2 and TRBJ1-4; 7 bases align to TRBD1. CDR3 length: 15 amino acids. With 7 bases clipped from V and 8 bases from J, the junction kept 13 bases outside the gene matches. Germline V gives CDR1 SNHLY, CDR2 FYNNEI. The CDR3 nucleotides are TGTGCCAGCATAAAAGACGGACAGGCTGGGGAAAAACTGTTTTTT. This codes for CASIKDGQAGEKLFF.